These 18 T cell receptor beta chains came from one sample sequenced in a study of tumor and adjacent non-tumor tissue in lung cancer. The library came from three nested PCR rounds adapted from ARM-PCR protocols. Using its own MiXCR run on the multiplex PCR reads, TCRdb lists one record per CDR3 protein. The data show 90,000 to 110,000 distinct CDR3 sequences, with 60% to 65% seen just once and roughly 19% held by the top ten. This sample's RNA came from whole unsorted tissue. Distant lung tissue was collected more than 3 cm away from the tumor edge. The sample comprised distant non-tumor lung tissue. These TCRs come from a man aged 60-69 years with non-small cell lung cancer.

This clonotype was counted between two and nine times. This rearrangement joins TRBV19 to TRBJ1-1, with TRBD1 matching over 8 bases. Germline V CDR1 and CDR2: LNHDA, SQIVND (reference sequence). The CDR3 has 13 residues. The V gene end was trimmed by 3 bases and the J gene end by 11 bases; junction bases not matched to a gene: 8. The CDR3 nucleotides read TGTGCCAGTAGTATCGGGCAGGGGGCCGACGCTTTCTTT. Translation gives CASSIGQGADAFF.

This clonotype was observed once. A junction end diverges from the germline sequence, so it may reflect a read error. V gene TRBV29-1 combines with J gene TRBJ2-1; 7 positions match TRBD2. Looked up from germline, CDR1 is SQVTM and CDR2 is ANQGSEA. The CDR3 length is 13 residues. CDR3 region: CSVGLLADNEQFF. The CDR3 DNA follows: TGCAGCGTTGGGTTGCTAGCGGATAATGAGCAATTCTTC.

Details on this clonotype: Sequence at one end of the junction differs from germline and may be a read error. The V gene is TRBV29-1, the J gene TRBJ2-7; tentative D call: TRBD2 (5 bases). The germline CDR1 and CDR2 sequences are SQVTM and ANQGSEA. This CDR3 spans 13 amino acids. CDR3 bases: TGCAGCGTTCGAAGGGAGCGGCAGTCCGAGCAGTATTTC. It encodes CSVRRERQSEQYF.

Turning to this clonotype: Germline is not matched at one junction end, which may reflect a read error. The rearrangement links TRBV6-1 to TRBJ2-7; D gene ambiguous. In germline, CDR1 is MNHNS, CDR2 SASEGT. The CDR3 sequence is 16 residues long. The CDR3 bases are TGTGCCAGCTGTGAACGTATGCGGCTGGTGGAATACGAGCAGTACTTC. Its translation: CASCERMRLVEYEQYF.

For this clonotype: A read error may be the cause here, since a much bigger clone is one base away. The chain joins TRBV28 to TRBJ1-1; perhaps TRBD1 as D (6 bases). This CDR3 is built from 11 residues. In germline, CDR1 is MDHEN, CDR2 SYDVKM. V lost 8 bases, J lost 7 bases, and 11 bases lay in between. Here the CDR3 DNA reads TGTGCCAGCGGGGGGCACAGTGAAGCTTTCTTT. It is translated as CASGGHSEAFF.

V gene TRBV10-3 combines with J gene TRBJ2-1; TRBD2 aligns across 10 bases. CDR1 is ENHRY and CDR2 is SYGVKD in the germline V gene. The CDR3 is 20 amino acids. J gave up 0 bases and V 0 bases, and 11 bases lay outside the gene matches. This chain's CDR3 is CAISESTLAGADSSYNEQFF. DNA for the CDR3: TGTGCCATCAGTGAGTCTACGCTAGCGGGAGCCGATAGCTCCTACAATGAGCAGTTCTTC.

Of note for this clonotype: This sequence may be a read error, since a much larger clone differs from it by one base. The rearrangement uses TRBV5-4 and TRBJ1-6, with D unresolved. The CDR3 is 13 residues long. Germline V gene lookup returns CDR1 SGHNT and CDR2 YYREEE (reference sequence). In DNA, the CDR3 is TGTGTCAGCAGCTTCTCCGAGAATTCACCCCTCCACTTT. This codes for CVSSFSENSPLHF.

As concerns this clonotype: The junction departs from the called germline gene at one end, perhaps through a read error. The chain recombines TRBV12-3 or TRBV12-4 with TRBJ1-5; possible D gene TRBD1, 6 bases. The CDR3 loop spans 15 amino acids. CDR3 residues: CASSFHSRGNQPQHF. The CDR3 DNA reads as TGTGCCAGCAGTTTCCACAGCAGGGGCAATCAACCCCAGCATTTT.

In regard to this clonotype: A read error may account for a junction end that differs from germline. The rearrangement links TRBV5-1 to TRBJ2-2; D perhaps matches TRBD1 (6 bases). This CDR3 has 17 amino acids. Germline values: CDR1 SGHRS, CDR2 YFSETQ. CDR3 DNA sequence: TGCGCCAGCAGCTTGTTGGCGGCAGGGGATCATGACGGGGAGTTGTTTTTT. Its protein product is CASSLLAAGDHDGELFF. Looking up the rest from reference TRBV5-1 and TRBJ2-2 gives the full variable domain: KAGVTQTPRYLIKTRGQQVTLSCSPISGHRSVSWYQQTPGQGLQFLFEYFSETQRNKGNFPGRFSGRQFSNSRSEMNVSTLELGDSALYLCASSLLAAGDHDGELFFGEGSRLTVL.

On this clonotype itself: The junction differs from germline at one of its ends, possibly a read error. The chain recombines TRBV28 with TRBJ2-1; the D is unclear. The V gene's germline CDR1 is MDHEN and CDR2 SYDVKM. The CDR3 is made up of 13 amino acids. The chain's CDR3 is CTSSLRSYNEQFF. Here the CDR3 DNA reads TGTACCAGCAGCCTTCGTTCGTACAATGAGCAGTTCTTC.

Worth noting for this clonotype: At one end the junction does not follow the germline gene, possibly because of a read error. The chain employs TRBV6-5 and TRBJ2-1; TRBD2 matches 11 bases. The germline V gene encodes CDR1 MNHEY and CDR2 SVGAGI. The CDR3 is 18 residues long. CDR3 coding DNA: TGTGCCGGCAGTTACTCTCTTTCCGGGACTAGCGGAAGCGATGAGCAGTTCTTC. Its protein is CAGSYSLSGTSGSDEQFF.

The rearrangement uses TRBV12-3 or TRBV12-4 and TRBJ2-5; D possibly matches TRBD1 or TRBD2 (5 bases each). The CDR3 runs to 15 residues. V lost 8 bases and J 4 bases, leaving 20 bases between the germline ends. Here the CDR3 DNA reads TGTGCCAGCTCGGATACGGGACCAACGTTAGAGACCCAGTACTTC. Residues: CASSDTGPTLETQYF.

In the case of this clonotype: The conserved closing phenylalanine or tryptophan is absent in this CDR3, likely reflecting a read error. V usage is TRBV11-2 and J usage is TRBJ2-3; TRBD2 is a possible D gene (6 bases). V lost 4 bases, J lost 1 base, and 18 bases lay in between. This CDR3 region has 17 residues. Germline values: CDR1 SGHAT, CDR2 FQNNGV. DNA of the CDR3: TGTGCCAGCAGCTCTTGGGACTCAATGTGGGGCACAGATACGCAGTATCCT. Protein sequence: CASSSWDSMWGTDTQYP.

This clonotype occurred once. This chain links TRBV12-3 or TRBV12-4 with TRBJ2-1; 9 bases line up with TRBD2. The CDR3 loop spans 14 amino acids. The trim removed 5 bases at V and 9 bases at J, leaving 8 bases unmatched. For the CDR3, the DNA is TGTGCCAGCAGTCCGACTAGCGGCAACAGTGAGCAGTTCTTC. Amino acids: CASSPTSGNSEQFF.

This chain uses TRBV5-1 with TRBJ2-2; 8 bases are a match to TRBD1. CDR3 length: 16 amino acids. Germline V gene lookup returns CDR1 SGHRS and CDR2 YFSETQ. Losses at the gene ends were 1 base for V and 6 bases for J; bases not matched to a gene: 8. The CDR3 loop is CASSLPATGVPGELFF. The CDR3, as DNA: TGCGCCAGCAGCTTGCCTGCGACAGGGGTTCCCGGGGAGCTGTTTTTT.

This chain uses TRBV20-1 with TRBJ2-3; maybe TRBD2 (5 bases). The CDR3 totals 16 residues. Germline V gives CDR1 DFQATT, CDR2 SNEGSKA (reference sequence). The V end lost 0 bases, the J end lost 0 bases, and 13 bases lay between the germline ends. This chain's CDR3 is CSARDPNGDSTDTQYF. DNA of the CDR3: TGCAGTGCTAGAGACCCTAACGGGGATAGCACAGATACGCAGTATTTT.

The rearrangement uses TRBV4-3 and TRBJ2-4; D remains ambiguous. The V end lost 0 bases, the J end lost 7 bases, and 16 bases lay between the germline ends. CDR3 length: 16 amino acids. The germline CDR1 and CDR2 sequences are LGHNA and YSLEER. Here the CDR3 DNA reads TGCGCCAGCAGCCAAGATCTAGGCCGGAACAGTAACATTCAGTACTTC. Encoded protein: CASSQDLGRNSNIQYF.

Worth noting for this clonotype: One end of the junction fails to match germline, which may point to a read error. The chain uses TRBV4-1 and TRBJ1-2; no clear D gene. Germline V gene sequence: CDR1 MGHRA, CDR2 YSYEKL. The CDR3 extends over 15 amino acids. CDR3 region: CASNQEYPSRAGYAF. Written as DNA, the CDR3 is TGCGCCAGCAACCAAGAGTATCCCTCCCGGGCCGGCTACGCCTTC.